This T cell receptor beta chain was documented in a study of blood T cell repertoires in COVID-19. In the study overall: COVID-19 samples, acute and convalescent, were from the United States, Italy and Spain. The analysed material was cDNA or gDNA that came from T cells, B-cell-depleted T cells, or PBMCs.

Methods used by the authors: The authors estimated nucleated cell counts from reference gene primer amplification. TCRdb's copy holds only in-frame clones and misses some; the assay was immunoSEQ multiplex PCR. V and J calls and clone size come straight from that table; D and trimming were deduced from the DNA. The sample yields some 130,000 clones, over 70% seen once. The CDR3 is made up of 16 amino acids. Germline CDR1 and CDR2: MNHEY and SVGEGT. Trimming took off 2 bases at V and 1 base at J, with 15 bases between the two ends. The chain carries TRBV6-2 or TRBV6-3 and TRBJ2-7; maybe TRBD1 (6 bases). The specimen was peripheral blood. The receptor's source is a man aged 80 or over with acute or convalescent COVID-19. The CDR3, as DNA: TGTGCCAGCAGTTACGGTCCGCCAGGGGCGTCCTACGAGCAGTACTTC. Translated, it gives CASSYGPPGASYEQYF.